Below are 28 T cell receptor beta chains sequenced from a single sample in a study of blood T cell repertoires in COVID-19. TCRdb keeps only in-frame clones here, not all; method: immunoSEQ multiplex PCR. Of just over 350,000 clones listed, 75% to 90% are singletons. Sequencing used peripheral blood. These receptor sequences come from a woman aged 55-75 years with COVID-19, enrolled during active disease.

The rearrangement links TRBV3-1 (or the pseudogene TRBV3-2) to TRBJ2-5, with 14 bases lining up with TRBD2. The CDR3 extends over 15 amino acids. Germline V CDR1 and CDR2: LGHDT, YNNKEL (reference sequence). The V segment lost 4 bases and the J segment 2 bases; nucleotides outside the gene matches: 0. CDR3 loop: CASSRLAGGQETQYF. The CDR3 bases are TGTGCCAGCAGCCGACTAGCGGGGGGGCAAGAGACCCAGTACTTC.

This chain links TRBV3-1 (or the pseudogene TRBV3-2) with TRBJ2-3, with 7 nucleotides matching TRBD2. Per the germline V gene, CDR1 is LGHDT and CDR2 is YNNKEL (reference sequence). CDR3 length: 14 amino acids. The ends lost 5 bases at V and 2 bases at J; junction bases unmatched: 4. The CDR3 reads CASSVTSDTDTQYF. The DNA for the CDR3 is TGTGCCAGCAGCGTTACTAGCGACACAGATACGCAGTATTTT.

The V call is TRBV9, the J call TRBJ1-5; D uncertain. Trimming shortened V by 0 bases and J by 7 bases, and 8 bases separated the two germline ends. This CDR3 has 13 residues. Germline lookup yields CDR1 SGDLS and CDR2 YYNGEE. The CDR3 sequence: CASSVDLAQPQHF. In nucleotides, the CDR3 is TGTGCCAGCAGCGTAGATCTAGCCCAGCCCCAGCATTTT.

The chain links TRBV12-3 or TRBV12-4 to TRBJ1-3; perhaps TRBD1 as D (6 bases). The CDR3 covers 13 residues. V gave up 9 bases and J gave up 8 bases, with 17 bases separating them. CDR3 nucleotide sequence: TGTGCCAGTTCTCCGGGACAACGGGACACCATATATTTT. Translation gives CASSPGQRDTIYF.

This clone is a singleton in its sample. The rearrangement links TRBV7-9 to TRBJ1-4; D not resolved. V was clipped by 4 bases and J by 7 bases, with 19 bases between them. The CDR3 is 16 amino acids. Germline CDR1 reads SEHNR; CDR2 reads FQNEAQ (reference sequence). DNA of the CDR3: TGTGCCAGCAGCTCCGAAATGCGACACCAACGTGAAAAACTGTTTTTT. Protein product: CASSSEMRHQREKLFF.

The chain combines TRBV5-6 with TRBJ1-4; 7 bases line up with TRBD1. The V segment lost 0 bases and the J segment 6 bases; nucleotides outside the gene matches: 2. The V gene's germline CDR1 is SGHDT and CDR2 YYEEEE. CDR3 length: 14 amino acids. This CDR3 reads CASSLAGQHEKLFF. As DNA, the CDR3 is TGTGCCAGCAGCTTGGCGGGACAGCATGAAAAACTGTTTTTT. The full variable domain, in which reference TRBV5-6 and TRBJ1-4 provide the parts outside the CDR3, is DAGVTQSPTHLIKTRGQQVTLRCSPKSGHDTVSWYQQALGQGPQFIFQYYEEEERQRGNFPDRFSGHQFPNYSSELNVNALLLGDSALYLCASSLAGQHEKLFFGSGTQLSVL.

This clone was observed a few times. This same CDR3 is encoded by further DNA sequences in the sample. This chain uses TRBV30 with TRBJ1-5, with D possibly being TRBD1 (6 bases). Trimming removed 2 bases from V and 4 bases from J, with 9 bases in between. Germline CDR1 reads GTSNPN; CDR2 reads SVGIG (reference sequence). This CDR3 region has 13 residues. CDR3 in amino acids: CAWSIQGNQPQHF. The DNA of the CDR3 is TGTGCCTGGAGTATCCAGGGGAATCAGCCCCAGCATTTT.

V gene TRBV30 combines with J gene TRBJ1-1, with a weak D call TRBD1 (6 bases). The CDR3 sequence is 14 residues long. Germline CDR1 and CDR2: GTSNPN and SVGIG (reference sequence). V lost 5 bases and J lost 9, with 22 bases in between. CDR3 in DNA: TGTGCCTGGGGACCTGGGGGCGCGCCTAGGAAAGCTTTCTTT. It codes for CAWGPGGAPRKAFF. The full variable domain, in which reference TRBV30 and TRBJ1-1 provide the parts outside the CDR3, is SQTIHQWPATLVQPVGSPLSLECTVEGTSNPNLYWYRQAAGRGLQLLFYSVGIGQISSEVPQNLSASRPQDRQFILSSKKLLLSDSGFYLCAWGPGGAPRKAFFGQGTRLTVV.

This sequence joins TRBV9 and TRBJ2-1; perhaps TRBD1 as D (5 bases). Germline V gene sequence: CDR1 SGDLS, CDR2 YYNGEE. V lost 4 bases and J lost 10, with 12 bases in between. This CDR3 spans 12 amino acids. For the CDR3, the DNA is TGTGCCAGCAGCATGACTCAGGGAGAGCAGTTCTTC. Encoded protein: CASSMTQGEQFF. The variable domain in full, completed from reference TRBV9 and TRBJ2-1, reads DSGVTQTPKHLITATGQRVTLRCSPRSGDLSVYWYQQSLDQGLQFLIQYYNGEERAKGNILERFSAQQFPDLHSELNLSSLELGDSALYFCASSMTQGEQFFGPGTRLTVL.

V and J are TRBV15 and TRBJ1-6; 9 positions agree with TRBD1. The CDR3 is 16 residues long. Germline CDR1 and CDR2: LNHNV and YYDKDF (reference sequence). Trimming took 1 base from V and 7 from J; bases not matched to a gene: 5. The CDR3 is CATSRGTGTGNSPLHF. The CDR3 coding sequence is TGTGCCACCAGCAGAGGAACCGGGACAGGGAATTCACCCCTCCACTTT.

The V call is TRBV19, the J call TRBJ1-5; D unresolved. The CDR3 runs to 15 residues. V lost 4 bases and J 2 bases, leaving 12 bases between the germline ends. Germline loops: CDR1 LNHDA, CDR2 SQIVND (reference sequence). CDR3 region: CASSTHEGGNQPQHF. The CDR3 DNA sequence: TGTGCCAGTAGTACCCATGAGGGTGGCAATCAGCCCCAGCATTTT.

This clone was detected a few times. The V gene is TRBV30, the J gene TRBJ2-6; possibly TRBD1 for D (6 bases). This CDR3 region has 16 residues. V shed 4 bases and J shed 7 bases, with 20 bases lying between them. Germline assignment: CDR1 GTSNPN and CDR2 SVGIG (reference sequence). The CDR3 region is CAWTSPGAPPANVLTF. The CDR3 DNA reads as TGTGCCTGGACTTCTCCAGGGGCTCCTCCCGCCAACGTCCTGACTTTC. Supplemented by reference TRBV30 and TRBJ2-6, the full variable domain reads SQTIHQWPATLVQPVGSPLSLECTVEGTSNPNLYWYRQAAGRGLQLLFYSVGIGQISSEVPQNLSASRPQDRQFILSSKKLLLSDSGFYLCAWTSPGAPPANVLTFGAGSRLTVL.

A single count supports this clone. J is TRBJ2-4 and V is TRBV21-1; TRBD2 reflects the table's D call only, with no check against the DNA. TRBV21-1 represents a pseudogene. This CDR3 has 15 residues. For the CDR3, the DNA is TGTGCCAGCAGCTCCGGGATTGGGGGGAGGAACATTCAGTACTTC. This codes for CASSSGIGGRNIQYF.

This chain connects TRBV29-1 to TRBJ2-7; 8 bases map to TRBD1. The germline V gene has CDR1 SQVTM and CDR2 ANQGSEA. With 7 bases clipped from V and 5 bases from J, the junction kept 7 bases outside the gene matches. The length of the CDR3 is 12 residues. The CDR3 loop reads CSAIRTGNEQYF. The CDR3 DNA reads TGCAGCGCTATCCGGACAGGGAACGAGCAGTACTTC.

V is TRBV5-8 and J is TRBJ1-5; no definite D call. The CDR3 spans 17 residues. Germline lookup yields CDR1 SGHTS and CDR2 YDEGEE. Between the trimmed V and J ends, which lost 2 bases and 0 bases, there was a span of 15 bases. CDR3 DNA: TGTGCCAGCAGCTTCGACCAGAGAGGCTATAGCAATCAGCCCCAGCATTTT. Residues: CASSFDQRGYSNQPQHF.

About this clone: Additional DNA sequences in this sample encode the identical CDR3. V is TRBV6-5 and J is TRBJ1-1, with D tentatively TRBD1 (5 bases). V dropped 6 bases and J dropped 2 bases, with 10 bases sitting between them. The CDR3 is made up of 13 amino acids. The germline V gene encodes CDR1 MNHEY and CDR2 SVGAGI. The CDR3 DNA sequence: TGTGCCAGCAGAACAGGTGCTAACACTGAAGCTTTCTTT. Translation: CASRTGANTEAFF.

Written as DNA, the CDR3 is TGTGCCAGCCGGGGGATAGGGACTGAAGCTTTCTTT. Protein sequence: CASRGIGTEAFF. The chain recombines TRBV6-5 with TRBJ1-1; weak D call: TRBD1 (5 bases). V dropped 8 bases and J dropped 5 bases, with 12 bases sitting between them. In germline, CDR1 is MNHEY, CDR2 SVGAGI. This CDR3 has 12 residues.

The chain is built from TRBV5-1 and TRBJ1-1; 8 bases line up with TRBD1. CDR1 is SGHRS and CDR2 is YFSETQ in the germline V gene. With V trimmed by 5 bases and J by 1 base, 7 bases remained unmatched. This CDR3 has 15 residues. CDR3 nucleotides: TGCGCCAGCAGTGGACAGGGCGCTCGGAACACTGAAGCTTTCTTT. Residues: CASSGQGARNTEAFF.

This clone was seen a handful of times. The V and J genes are TRBV18 and TRBJ1-2, with D tentatively TRBD1 (5 bases). CDR1 KGHSH and CDR2 LQKENI come from the germline V gene. The ends were cut back, 3 bases at V and 3 bases at J, with 11 bases in the middle. The CDR3 has 14 residues. This CDR3 reads CASSPLGQDYGYTF. CDR3 nucleotides: TGTGCCAGCTCACCTTTGGGGCAGGACTATGGCTACACCTTC.

The chain recombines TRBV30 with TRBJ2-1; 12 bases line up with TRBD2. CDR3 length equals 18 residues. Germline V gene data show CDR1 as GTSNPN and CDR2 as SVGIG (reference sequence). With V trimmed by 1 base and J by 0 bases, 7 bases remained unmatched. CDR3 sequence: CAWSGLAGALSSYNEQFF. CDR3 DNA: TGTGCCTGGAGTGGACTAGCGGGGGCCCTTAGCTCCTACAATGAGCAGTTCTTC.

This clone was detected only a few times. The J gene is TRBJ1-2, the V gene TRBV9; weak D call: TRBD1 (6 bases). CDR3 size: 13 residues. Germline V gene data show CDR1 as SGDLS and CDR2 as YYNGEE. V dropped 2 bases and J dropped 5 bases, with 10 bases sitting between them. The CDR3 sequence: CASSVRDIYGYTF. In DNA, the CDR3 is TGTGCCAGCAGCGTTCGGGACATATATGGCTACACCTTC.

The chain is built from TRBV5-8 and TRBJ1-6, with D perhaps matching TRBD1 (5 bases). In germline, CDR1 is SGHTS, CDR2 YDEGEE. The CDR3 length is 16 residues. Trimming left V 2 bases short and J 5 bases short, with 14 bases between. CDR3 sequence reads: CASSFNWGTHNSPLHF. CDR3 DNA: TGTGCCAGCAGCTTCAATTGGGGCACTCATAATTCACCCCTCCACTTT.

This rearrangement joins TRBV19 to TRBJ1-1; maybe TRBD1 (5 bases). V was shortened by 9 bases and J by 1 base, with 15 bases between the two germline ends. This CDR3 contains 14 residues. Germline CDR1 and CDR2: LNHDA and SQIVND (reference sequence). For the CDR3, the DNA is TGTGCCAGCGGCCGTGGGCAGGGGAACACTGAAGCTTTCTTT. This translates into CASGRGQGNTEAFF.

J is TRBJ1-2 and V is TRBV7-9, with 12 positions matching TRBD1. After removal of 2 bases from V and 6 bases from J, the junction contained 4 bases not matched to a gene. The germline gives CDR1 SEHNR, CDR2 FQNEAQ (reference sequence). This CDR3 contains 15 residues. CDR3 in amino acids: CASSLPGQGANGYTF. For the CDR3, the DNA is TGTGCCAGCAGCTTACCGGGACAGGGGGCTAATGGCTACACCTTC.

This chain connects TRBV2 to TRBJ1-1, with 7 bases fitting TRBD1. The ends lost 5 bases at V and 7 bases at J; junction bases unmatched: 10. Germline V gene lookup returns CDR1 SNHLY and CDR2 FYNNEI. The CDR3 is made up of 14 amino acids. CDR3 amino acids: CASSTQGIGIEAFF. The CDR3 bases are TGTGCCAGCAGTACACAGGGGATTGGAATTGAAGCTTTCTTT.

This chain joins TRBV2 and TRBJ2-2, with 9 bases that match TRBD1. Trimming cost V 6 bases and J 8 bases; bases outside gene matches: 13. Germline V CDR1 and CDR2: SNHLY, FYNNEI. The CDR3 has 16 residues. The CDR3 DNA is TGTGCCAGCAGGGCCCGGGACAGGGTTGTGATTGGGGAGCTGTTTTTT. Encoded protein: CASRARDRVVIGELFF. Drawing the rest from reference TRBV2 and TRBJ2-2, the complete variable domain is EPEVTQTPSHQVTQMGQEVILRCVPISNHLYFYWYRQILGQKVEFLVSFYNNEISEKSEIFDDQFSVERPDGSNFTLKIRSTKLEDSAMYFCASRARDRVVIGELFFGEGSRLTVL.

This clone was counted a few times. The chain links TRBV4-2 to TRBJ2-3, with TRBD2 identical over 13 bases. There are 17 residues in the CDR3. The germline V gene has CDR1 LGHNA and CDR2 YNFKEQ. Unmatched junction bases numbered 8, after V lost 4 bases and J lost 4 bases. CDR3 protein: CASSLRTSGGISDTQYF. The CDR3 DNA sequence: TGTGCCAGCAGCCTAAGGACTAGCGGGGGTATTTCAGATACGCAGTATTTT.

The chain links TRBV6-5 to TRBJ1-1; D gene uncertain. Germline lookup yields CDR1 MNHEY and CDR2 SVGAGI. CDR3 length equals 15 residues. Trimming removed 4 bases at V and 4 bases at J, with 16 bases between. CDR3 DNA sequence: TGTGCCAGCAGTTCCCCACCGGGAGTCTCCACTGAAGCTTTCTTT. Translation gives CASSSPPGVSTEAFF.